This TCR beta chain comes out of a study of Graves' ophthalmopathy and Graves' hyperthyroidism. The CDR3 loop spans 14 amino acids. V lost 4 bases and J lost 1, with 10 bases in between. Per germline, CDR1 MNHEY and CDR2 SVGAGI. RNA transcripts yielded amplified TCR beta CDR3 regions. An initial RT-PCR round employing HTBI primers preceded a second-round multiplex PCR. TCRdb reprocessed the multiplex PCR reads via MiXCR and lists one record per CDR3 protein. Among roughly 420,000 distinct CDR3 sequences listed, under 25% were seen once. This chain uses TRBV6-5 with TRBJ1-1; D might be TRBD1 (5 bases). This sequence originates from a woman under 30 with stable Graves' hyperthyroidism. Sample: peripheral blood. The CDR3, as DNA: TGTGCCAGCAGTTCCCGACAGCAGAACACTGAAGCTTTCTTT. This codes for CASSSRQQNTEAFF.